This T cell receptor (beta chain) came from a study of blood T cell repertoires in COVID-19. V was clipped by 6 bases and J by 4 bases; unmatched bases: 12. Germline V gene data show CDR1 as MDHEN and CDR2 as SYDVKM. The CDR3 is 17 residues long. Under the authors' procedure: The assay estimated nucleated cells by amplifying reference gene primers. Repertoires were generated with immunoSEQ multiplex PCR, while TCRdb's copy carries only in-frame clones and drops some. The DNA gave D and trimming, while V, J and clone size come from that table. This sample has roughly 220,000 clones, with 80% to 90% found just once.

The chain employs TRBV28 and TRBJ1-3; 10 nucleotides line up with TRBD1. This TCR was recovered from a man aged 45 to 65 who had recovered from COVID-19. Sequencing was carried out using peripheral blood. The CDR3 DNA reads TGTGCCAGCAGGGGAAGGGGACAGGGGTCTTCCGGAAACACCATATATTTT. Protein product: CASRGRGQGSSGNTIYF. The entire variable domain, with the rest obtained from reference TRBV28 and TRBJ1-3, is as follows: DVKVTQSSRYLVKRTGEKVFLECVQDMDHENMFWYRQDPGLGLRLIYFSYDVKMKEKGDIPEGYSVSREKKERFSLILESASTNQTSMYLCASRGRGQGSSGNTIYFGEGSWLTVV.